The 25 T cell receptor beta chains below come from one sample, sequenced in a study of shared clonotypes between healthy human individuals. Profiled with immunoSEQ multiplex PCR; TCRdb holds only in-frame clones, not every one. This sample has over a million clones, with over 95% found just once. The sample was naive CD4+ T cells sorted from blood. The subset is: CD45RA+ positively selected. The receptors derive from a man aged 25-45 years in good health.

As to this clone: Other DNA sequences in the sample encode the same CDR3. J is TRBJ2-7 and V is TRBV19, with D maybe TRBD2 (6 bases). Trimming took off 3 bases at V and 6 bases at J, with 6 bases between the two ends. The CDR3 is 11 residues long. CDR1 LNHDA and CDR2 SQIVND come from the germline V gene (reference sequence). CDR3 loop: CASSIGGEQYF. The CDR3 DNA is TGTGCCAGTAGTATCGGGGGCGAGCAGTACTTC.

The V call is TRBV5-5, the J call TRBJ2-3; TRBD2 matches 7 bases. Germline CDR1 reads SGHKS; CDR2 reads YYEKEE (reference sequence). This CDR3 is 15 amino acids long. The ends lost 5 bases at V and 0 bases at J; junction bases unmatched: 6. CDR3: CASRSLAASTDTQYF. Written as DNA, the CDR3 is TGTGCCAGCAGATCGCTAGCGGCTAGCACAGATACGCAGTATTTT.

The gene calls are TRBV18 and TRBJ2-1; D is possibly TRBD1 or TRBD2 (5 bases each). The germline gives CDR1 KGHSH, CDR2 LQKENI. V lost 5 bases and J lost 2, with 10 bases in between. This CDR3 region has 14 residues. CDR3 protein: CASSGTRTYNEQFF. The CDR3 DNA is TGTGCCAGCTCAGGGACCCGAACCTACAATGAGCAGTTCTTC. Complete variable domain (other parts from reference TRBV18 and TRBJ2-1): NAGVMQNPRHLVRRRGQEARLRCSPMKGHSHVYWYRQLPEEGLKFMVYLQKENIIDESGMPKERFSAEFPKEGPSILRIQQVVRGDSAAYFCASSGTRTYNEQFFGPGTRLTVL.

This sequence joins TRBV7-2 and TRBJ2-2, with D possibly TRBD2 on 5 matching bases. The CDR3 has 17 amino acids. Germline CDR1 reads SGHTA; CDR2 reads FQGNSA. V was shortened by 7 bases and J by 0 bases, with 18 bases between the two germline ends. In DNA form, the CDR3 reads TGTGCCAGCACCCTCCGGGGTGGGTTCGCGAACACCGGGGAGCTGTTTTTT. Amino acids: CASTLRGGFANTGELFF. Filled out from reference TRBV7-2 and TRBJ2-2, the complete variable domain reads GAGVSQSPSNKVTEKGKDVELRCDPISGHTALYWYRQSLGQGLEFLIYFQGNSAPDKSGLPSDRFSAERTGGSVSTLTIQRTQQEDSAVYLCASTLRGGFANTGELFFGEGSRLTVL.

The rearrangement links TRBV5-4 to TRBJ1-1; 9 bases align to TRBD1. CDR3 length: 15 residues. Germline assignment: CDR1 SGHNT and CDR2 YYREEE (reference sequence). J was trimmed by 10 bases and V by 1 base; bases with no gene match: 11. In nucleotides, the CDR3 is TGTGCCAGCAGCTTGTTTAGGGACAGGGATCAGGGAGCTTTCTTT. It specifies CASSLFRDRDQGAFF.

The genes are TRBV5-1 and TRBJ1-1, with D uncertain. Trimming took 4 bases from V and 8 from J, leaving 12 bases between them. The germline CDR1 and CDR2 sequences are SGHRS and YFSETQ. The CDR3 loop spans 12 amino acids. The CDR3 here is CASSPGGREAFF. The CDR3 coding sequence is TGCGCCAGCAGCCCCGGCGGGCGGGAAGCTTTCTTT.

This chain uses TRBV6-1 with TRBJ2-3; 8 nucleotides align to TRBD2. This CDR3 has 16 residues. Per germline, CDR1 MNHNS and CDR2 SASEGT. V dropped 4 bases and J dropped 2; count of bases not matched to a gene: 8. The CDR3 coding sequence is TGTGCCAGCAGTGCCCGGGGCGGGAGGACCACAGATACGCAGTATTTT. Its protein product is CASSARGGRTTDTQYF.

The chain is built from TRBV5-1 and TRBJ2-2; D tentatively reads TRBD1 or TRBD2 (5 bases each). Trimming took 0 bases from V and 5 from J, leaving 8 bases between them. From germline, CDR1 is SGHRS and CDR2 YFSETQ. CDR3 length: 14 residues. CDR3 sequence (DNA): TGCGCCAGCAGCTTGGGGGACGGGACCGGGGAGCTGTTTTTT. Translating gives CASSLGDGTGELFF.

V and J are TRBV2 and TRBJ2-7; D may be TRBD2 (6 bases). CDR3 size: 13 residues. In germline, CDR1 is SNHLY, CDR2 FYNNEI. Trimming took 6 bases from V and 3 from J, leaving 12 bases between them. The CDR3 protein is CASSRLGLYEQYF. As DNA, the CDR3 is TGTGCCAGCAGCCGACTAGGGCTCTACGAGCAGTACTTC. Using reference TRBV2 and TRBJ2-7 for the parts outside the CDR3, the full variable domain is EPEVTQTPSHQVTQMGQEVILRCVPISNHLYFYWYRQILGQKVEFLVSFYNNEISEKSEIFDDQFSVERPDGSNFTLKIRSTKLEDSAMYFCASSRLGLYEQYFGPGTRLTVT.

This sequence joins TRBV4-1 and TRBJ2-3; the D gene is possibly TRBD1 (5 bases). CDR3 size: 13 residues. V was clipped by 0 bases and J by 11 bases, with 12 bases between them. Germline-derived CDR1 and CDR2 are MGHRA and YSYEKL. This CDR3 reads CASSQEGQVGQYF. The CDR3 DNA sequence: TGCGCCAGCAGCCAAGAAGGACAAGTTGGGCAGTATTTT.

J is TRBJ2-1 and V is TRBV5-1, with TRBD2 as a possible D gene (5 bases). Germline values: CDR1 SGHRS, CDR2 YFSETQ. The CDR3 extends over 16 amino acids. Trimming took 0 bases from V and 3 from J, leaving 13 bases between them. The CDR3 sequence: CASSLAPSRLYNEQFF. The CDR3 DNA reads as TGCGCCAGCAGCTTGGCCCCTAGCCGGCTCTACAATGAGCAGTTCTTC. The entire variable domain, with the rest obtained from reference TRBV5-1 and TRBJ2-1, is as follows: KAGVTQTPRYLIKTRGQQVTLSCSPISGHRSVSWYQQTPGQGLQFLFEYFSETQRNKGNFPGRFSGRQFSNSRSEMNVSTLELGDSALYLCASSLAPSRLYNEQFFGPGTRLTVL.

The rearrangement uses TRBV18 and TRBJ1-5; D is unclear. V lost 2 bases to trimming and J lost 6 bases, with 17 bases between them. The CDR3 consists of 16 residues. CDR1 and CDR2 (germline): KGHSH, LQKENI. CDR3 residues: CASSPDRARPGQPQHF. The CDR3 coding sequence is TGTGCCAGCTCACCAGACCGGGCCCGTCCGGGTCAGCCCCAGCATTTT.

This rearrangement joins TRBV9 to TRBJ2-1; 12 positions match TRBD2. Trimming took 2 bases from V and 7 from J; bases not matched to a gene: 4. The CDR3 runs 15 residues. Germline values: CDR1 SGDLS, CDR2 YYNGEE. The CDR3, as DNA: TGTGCCAGCAGCGTCGGACTAGCGGGGCCTAATGAGCAGTTCTTC. Its translation: CASSVGLAGPNEQFF.

The rearrangement uses TRBV9 and TRBJ2-2; the D is unclear. Germline V gene sequence: CDR1 SGDLS, CDR2 YYNGEE. V lost 1 base and J lost 5, with 15 bases in between. The CDR3 totals 16 residues. This CDR3 is CASSVQDLTTTGELFF. The CDR3 DNA follows: TGTGCCAGCAGCGTACAGGATCTTACGACAACCGGGGAGCTGTTTTTT.

A single count supports this clone. The rearrangement links TRBV28 to TRBJ2-1, with 8 bases fitting TRBD1. Trimming removed 5 bases from V and 4 bases from J; junction bases left unmatched: 7. The CDR3 contains 15 residues. The germline V gene has CDR1 MDHEN and CDR2 SYDVKM. Here the CDR3 DNA reads TGTGCCAGCAGTCCCGGACAGGGAGGATACAATGAGCAGTTCTTC. This sequence encodes CASSPGQGGYNEQFF. The full variable domain, its missing parts supplied by reference TRBV28 and TRBJ2-1, is DVKVTQSSRYLVKRTGEKVFLECVQDMDHENMFWYRQDPGLGLRLIYFSYDVKMKEKGDIPEGYSVSREKKERFSLILESASTNQTSMYLCASSPGQGGYNEQFFGPGTRLTVL.

The J gene is TRBJ2-1, the V gene TRBV6-4, with 7 bases that match TRBD1. With V trimmed by 6 bases and J by 8 bases, 10 bases remained unmatched. This CDR3 region has 14 residues. Looked up from germline, CDR1 is MRHNA and CDR2 is SNTAGT. As DNA, the CDR3 is TGTGCCAGCAGCCCTGAACAGGGGATCCATGAGCAGTTCTTC. As protein: CASSPEQGIHEQFF.

The J gene is TRBJ2-5, the V gene TRBV28, with a weak D call TRBD2 (6 bases). Germline V CDR1 and CDR2: MDHEN, SYDVKM. CDR3 length: 14 residues. V shed 2 bases and J shed 5 bases, with 12 bases lying between them. The CDR3 nucleotides are TGTGCCAGCAGTTTAGGCGGGAAGGGGGAGACCCAGTACTTC. This translates into CASSLGGKGETQYF.

The CDR3 spells CASSPAGQGKGETQYF. CDR3 in DNA: TGTGCCAGCTCACCGGCGGGACAGGGGAAGGGAGAGACCCAGTACTTC. The rearrangement joins TRBV18 to TRBJ2-5; 10 bases match TRBD1. The CDR3 contains 16 residues. Losses at the gene ends were 3 bases for V and 4 bases for J; bases not matched to a gene: 8. Germline V CDR1 and CDR2: KGHSH, LQKENI.

The sample holds a few counts of this clone. The chain carries TRBV28 and TRBJ1-5; 8 positions match TRBD1. The ends lost 6 bases at V and 6 bases at J; junction bases unmatched: 13. The CDR3 contains 16 residues. From germline, CDR1 is MDHEN and CDR2 SYDVKM. Written as DNA, the CDR3 is TGTGCCAGCAGAGGCAAGACAGGGGTTAGAAGTCAGCCCCAGCATTTT. Translation: CASRGKTGVRSQPQHF.

V usage is TRBV6-1 and J usage is TRBJ1-4, with D possibly TRBD1 on 5 matching bases. Germline CDR1 and CDR2: MNHNS and SASEGT. CDR3 length: 14 residues. V dropped 2 bases and J dropped 7 bases, with 11 bases sitting between them. The chain's CDR3 is CASSEQGTTEKLFF. For the CDR3, the DNA is TGTGCCAGCAGTGAACAGGGAACCACTGAAAAACTGTTTTTT.

The chain uses TRBV7-6 and TRBJ2-7; D unclear. The CDR3 covers 14 residues. V was clipped by 1 base and J by 2 bases, with 9 bases between them. Germline CDR1 and CDR2: SGHVS and FNYEAQ. The CDR3 reads CASSLGPATYEQYF. CDR3 nucleotides: TGTGCCAGCAGCTTAGGCCCAGCAACCTACGAGCAGTACTTC.

This sequence joins TRBV5-1 and TRBJ2-7, with 7 bases lining up with TRBD2. Trimming took 4 bases from V and 0 from J; bases not matched to a gene: 16. Germline CDR1 and CDR2: SGHRS and YFSETQ. The CDR3 loop spans 18 amino acids. The CDR3 sequence: CASSGMAPGLGLSYEQYF. The CDR3 DNA reads TGCGCCAGCAGCGGAATGGCGCCAGGACTAGGTCTCTCCTACGAGCAGTACTTC.

This clone has more than one count but fewer than ten. At the DNA level, this CDR3 is encoded by other sequences in the same sample as well. The chain combines TRBV7-2 with TRBJ2-7; D gene ambiguous. Germline V gene sequence: CDR1 SGHTA, CDR2 FQGNSA. V gave up 1 base and J gave up 4 bases, with 8 bases separating them. The CDR3 extends over 13 amino acids. For the CDR3, the DNA is TGTGCCAGCAGCTTAGAGGCAGAATACGAGCAGTACTTC. Protein product: CASSLEAEYEQYF.

The V and J genes are TRBV19 and TRBJ2-5; 8 bases fit TRBD2. V shed 1 base and J 6 bases; nucleotides not matched to a gene: 13. CDR3 length: 17 amino acids. Germline CDR1 LNHDA, CDR2 SQIVND (reference sequence). CDR3 bases: TGTGCCAGTAGTATAGCCCGCCTGGCGGGAGGCATACAGACCCAGTACTTC. Protein: CASSIARLAGGIQTQYF. Filled out from reference TRBV19 and TRBJ2-5, the complete variable domain reads DGGITQSPKYLFRKEGQNVTLSCEQNLNHDAMYWYRQDPGQGLRLIYYSQIVNDFQKGDIAEGYSVSREKKESFPLTVTSAQKNPTAFYLCASSIARLAGGIQTQYFGPGTRLLVL.

The DNA for the CDR3 is TGTGCCGTTTCACAGGGTGTGAACACTGAAGCTTTCTTT. It specifies CAVSQGVNTEAFF. V usage is TRBV18 and J usage is TRBJ1-1; perhaps TRBD1 as D (6 bases). Trimming left V 11 bases short and J 0 bases short, with 13 bases between. This CDR3 has 13 residues. From germline, CDR1 is KGHSH and CDR2 LQKENI.